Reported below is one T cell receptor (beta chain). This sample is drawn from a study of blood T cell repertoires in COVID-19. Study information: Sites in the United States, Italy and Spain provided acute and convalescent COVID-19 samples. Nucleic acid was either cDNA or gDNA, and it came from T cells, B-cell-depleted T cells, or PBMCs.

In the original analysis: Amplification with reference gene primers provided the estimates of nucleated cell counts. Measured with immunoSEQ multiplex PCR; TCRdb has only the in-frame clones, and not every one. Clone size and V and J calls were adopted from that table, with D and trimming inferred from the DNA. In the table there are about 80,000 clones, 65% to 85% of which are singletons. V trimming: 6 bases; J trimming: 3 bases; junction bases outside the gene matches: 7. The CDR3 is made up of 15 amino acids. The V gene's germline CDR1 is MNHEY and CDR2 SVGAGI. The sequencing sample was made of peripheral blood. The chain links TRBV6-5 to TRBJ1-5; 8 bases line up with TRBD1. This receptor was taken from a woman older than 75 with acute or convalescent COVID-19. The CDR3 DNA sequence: TGTGCCAGCAGGGGGACAGGACCAGCCAATCAGCCCCAGCATTTT. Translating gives CASRGTGPANQPQHF.